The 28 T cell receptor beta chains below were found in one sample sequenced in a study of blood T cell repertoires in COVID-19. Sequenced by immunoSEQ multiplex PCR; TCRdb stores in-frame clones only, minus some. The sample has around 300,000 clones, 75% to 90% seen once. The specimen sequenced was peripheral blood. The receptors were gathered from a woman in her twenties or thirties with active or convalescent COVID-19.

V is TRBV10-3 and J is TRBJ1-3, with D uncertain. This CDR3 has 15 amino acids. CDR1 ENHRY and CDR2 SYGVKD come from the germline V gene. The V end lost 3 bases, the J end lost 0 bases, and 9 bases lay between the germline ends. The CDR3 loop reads CAISDSKSSGNTIYF. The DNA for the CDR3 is TGTGCCATCAGTGACTCCAAGAGCTCTGGAAACACCATATATTTT.

CDR3 residues: CASSYQVGRTEAFF. CDR3 nucleotides: TGTGCCAGCAGTTACCAGGTAGGCAGAACTGAAGCTTTCTTT. The rearrangement joins TRBV6-2 or TRBV6-3 to TRBJ1-1; D uncertain. Trimming pared 2 bases from V and 5 bases from J, leaving 12 bases between. Per germline, CDR1 MNHEY and CDR2 SVGEGT. The length of the CDR3 is 14 residues.

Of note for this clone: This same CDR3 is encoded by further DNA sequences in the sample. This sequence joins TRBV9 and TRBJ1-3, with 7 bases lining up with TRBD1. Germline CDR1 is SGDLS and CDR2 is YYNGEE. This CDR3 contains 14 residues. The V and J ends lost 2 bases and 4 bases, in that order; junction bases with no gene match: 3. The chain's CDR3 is CASSVRQGGNTIYF. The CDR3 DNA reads TGTGCCAGCAGCGTTCGACAGGGAGGAAACACCATATATTTT.

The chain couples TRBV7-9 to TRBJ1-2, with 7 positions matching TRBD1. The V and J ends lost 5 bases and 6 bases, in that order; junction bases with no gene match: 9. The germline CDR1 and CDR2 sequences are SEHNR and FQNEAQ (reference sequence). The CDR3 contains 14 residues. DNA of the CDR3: TGTGCCAGCAGCCCAACAGGGGCAAAAAATGGCTACACCTTC. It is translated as CASSPTGAKNGYTF. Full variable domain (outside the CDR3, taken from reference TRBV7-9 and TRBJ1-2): DTGVSQNPRHKITKRGQNVTFRCDPISEHNRLYWYRQTLGQGPEFLTYFQNEAQLEKSRLLSDRFSAERPKGSFSTLEIQRTEQGDSAMYLCASSPTGAKNGYTFGSGTRLTVV.

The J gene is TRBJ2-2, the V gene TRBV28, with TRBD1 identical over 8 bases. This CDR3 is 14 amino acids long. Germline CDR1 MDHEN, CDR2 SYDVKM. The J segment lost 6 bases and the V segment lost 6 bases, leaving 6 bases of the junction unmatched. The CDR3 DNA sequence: TGTGCCAGCAGGAGGCAGGGGGCCGCCGGGGAGCTGTTTTTT. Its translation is CASRRQGAAGELFF.

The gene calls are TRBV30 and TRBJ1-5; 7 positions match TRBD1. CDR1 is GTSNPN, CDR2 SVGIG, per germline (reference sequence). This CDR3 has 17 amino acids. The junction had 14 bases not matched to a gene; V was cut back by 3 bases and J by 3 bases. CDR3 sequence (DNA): TGTGCCTGGAGCCCAAGGCGGACAGGAACCTCCAATCAGCCCCAGCATTTT. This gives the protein CAWSPRRTGTSNQPQHF.

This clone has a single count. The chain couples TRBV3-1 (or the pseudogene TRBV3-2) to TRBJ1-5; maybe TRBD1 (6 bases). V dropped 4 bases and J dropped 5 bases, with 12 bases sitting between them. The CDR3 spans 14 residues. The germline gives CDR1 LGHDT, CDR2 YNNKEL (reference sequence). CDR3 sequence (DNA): TGTGCCAGCAGCCGAGGGGGACCTCATCAGCCCCAGCATTTT. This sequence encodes CASSRGGPHQPQHF.

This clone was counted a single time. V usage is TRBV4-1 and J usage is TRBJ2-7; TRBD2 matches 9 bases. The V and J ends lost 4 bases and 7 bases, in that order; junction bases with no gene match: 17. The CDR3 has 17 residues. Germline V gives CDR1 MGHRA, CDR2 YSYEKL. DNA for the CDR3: TGCGCCAGCAGCCGAGAGAATAGCGGGGGCATGACGGGAGAGCAGTACTTC. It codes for CASSRENSGGMTGEQYF.

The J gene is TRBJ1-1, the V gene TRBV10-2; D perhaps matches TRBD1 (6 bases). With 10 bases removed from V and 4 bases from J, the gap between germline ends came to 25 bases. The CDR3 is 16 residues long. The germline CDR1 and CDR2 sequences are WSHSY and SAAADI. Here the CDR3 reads CATIGGHPEGGTEAFF. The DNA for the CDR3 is TGCGCCACTATAGGGGGACATCCAGAGGGTGGCACTGAAGCTTTCTTT.

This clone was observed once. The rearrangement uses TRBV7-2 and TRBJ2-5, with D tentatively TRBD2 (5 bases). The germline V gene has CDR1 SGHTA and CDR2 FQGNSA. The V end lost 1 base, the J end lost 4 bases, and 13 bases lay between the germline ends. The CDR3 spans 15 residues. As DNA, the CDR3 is TGTGCCAGCAGCTTAGTGGGCGGGCCGGGAGAGACCCAGTACTTC. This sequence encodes CASSLVGGPGETQYF.

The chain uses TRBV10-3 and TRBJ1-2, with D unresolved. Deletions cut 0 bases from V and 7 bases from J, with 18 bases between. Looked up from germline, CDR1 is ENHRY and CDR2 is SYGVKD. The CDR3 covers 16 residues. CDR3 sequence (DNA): TGTGCCATCAGTGAGTCGGGTCCGGGGATTGGACTTGGCTACACCTTC. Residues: CAISESGPGIGLGYTF.

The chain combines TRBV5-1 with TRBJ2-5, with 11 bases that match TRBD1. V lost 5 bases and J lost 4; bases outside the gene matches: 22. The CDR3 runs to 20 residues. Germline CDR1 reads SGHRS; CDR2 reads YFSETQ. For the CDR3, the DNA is TGCGCCAGCAGACTCGGACAGGGGGCGAGTCATTTAGGGGGTGGAGAGACCCAGTACTTC. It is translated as CASRLGQGASHLGGGETQYF.

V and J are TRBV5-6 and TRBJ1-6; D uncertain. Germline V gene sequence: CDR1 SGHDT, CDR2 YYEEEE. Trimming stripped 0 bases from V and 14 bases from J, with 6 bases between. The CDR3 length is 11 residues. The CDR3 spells CASSLGQALHF. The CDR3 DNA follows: TGTGCCAGCAGCTTGGGGCAGGCCCTCCACTTT.

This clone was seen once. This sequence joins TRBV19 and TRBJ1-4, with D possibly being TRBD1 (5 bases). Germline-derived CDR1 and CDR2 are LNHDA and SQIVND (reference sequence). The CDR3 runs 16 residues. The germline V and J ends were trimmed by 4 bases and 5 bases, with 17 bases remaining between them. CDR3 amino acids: CASSTAWRGSNEKLFF. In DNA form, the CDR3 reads TGTGCCAGTAGTACCGCTTGGAGGGGCTCGAATGAAAAACTGTTTTTT.

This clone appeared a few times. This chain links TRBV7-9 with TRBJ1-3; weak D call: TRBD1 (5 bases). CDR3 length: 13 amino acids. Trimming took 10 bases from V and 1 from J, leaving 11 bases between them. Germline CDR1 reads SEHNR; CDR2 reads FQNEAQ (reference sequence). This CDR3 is CAILGGSGNTIYF. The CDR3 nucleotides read TGTGCCATCTTGGGGGGTTCTGGAAACACCATATATTTT. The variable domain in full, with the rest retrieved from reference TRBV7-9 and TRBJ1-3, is DTGVSQNPRHKITKRGQNVTFRCDPISEHNRLYWYRQTLGQGPEFLTYFQNEAQLEKSRLLSDRFSAERPKGSFSTLEIQRTEQGDSAMYLCAILGGSGNTIYFGEGSWLTVV.

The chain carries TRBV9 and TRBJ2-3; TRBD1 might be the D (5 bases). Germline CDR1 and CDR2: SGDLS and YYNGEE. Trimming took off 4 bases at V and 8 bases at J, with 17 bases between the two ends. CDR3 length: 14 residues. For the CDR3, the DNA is TGTGCCAGCAGCTCCCAGACGACAAGGGGTACGCAGTATTTT. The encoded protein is CASSSQTTRGTQYF.

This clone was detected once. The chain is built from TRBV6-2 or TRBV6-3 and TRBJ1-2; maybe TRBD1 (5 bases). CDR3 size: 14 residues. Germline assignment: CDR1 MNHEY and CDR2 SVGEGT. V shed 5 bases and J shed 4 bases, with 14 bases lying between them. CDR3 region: CASSKSTVVYGYTF. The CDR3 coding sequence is TGTGCCAGCAGTAAATCGACAGTTGTCTATGGCTACACCTTC.

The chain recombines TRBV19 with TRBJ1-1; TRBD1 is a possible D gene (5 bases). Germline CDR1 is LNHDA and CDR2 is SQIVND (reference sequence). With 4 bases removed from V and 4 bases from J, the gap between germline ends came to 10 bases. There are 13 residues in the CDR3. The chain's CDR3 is CASSKGRGTEAFF. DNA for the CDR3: TGTGCCAGTAGTAAGGGGCGCGGCACTGAAGCTTTCTTT.

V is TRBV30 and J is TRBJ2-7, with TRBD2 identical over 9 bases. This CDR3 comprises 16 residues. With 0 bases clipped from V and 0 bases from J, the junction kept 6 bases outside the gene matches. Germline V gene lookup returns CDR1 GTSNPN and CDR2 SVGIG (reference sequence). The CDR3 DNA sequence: TGTGCCTGGAGTGTAGATGGCGGGGGGGCCTCCTACGAGCAGTACTTC. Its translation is CAWSVDGGGASYEQYF.

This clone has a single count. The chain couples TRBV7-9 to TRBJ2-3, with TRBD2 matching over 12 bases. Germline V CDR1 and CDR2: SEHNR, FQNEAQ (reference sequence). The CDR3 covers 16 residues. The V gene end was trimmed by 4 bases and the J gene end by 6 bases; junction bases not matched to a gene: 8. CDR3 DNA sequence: TGTGCCAGCAGCTCTGGACTAGCGGGGAGGGCGGATACGCAGTATTTT. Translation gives CASSSGLAGRADTQYF.

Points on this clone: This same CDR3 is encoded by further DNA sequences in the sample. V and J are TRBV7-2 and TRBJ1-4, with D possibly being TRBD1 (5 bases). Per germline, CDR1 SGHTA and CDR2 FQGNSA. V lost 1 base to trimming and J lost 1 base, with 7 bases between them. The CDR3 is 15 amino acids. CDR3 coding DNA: TGTGCCAGCAGCTTAGGGGGGGGAACTAATGAAAAACTGTTTTTT. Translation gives CASSLGGGTNEKLFF.

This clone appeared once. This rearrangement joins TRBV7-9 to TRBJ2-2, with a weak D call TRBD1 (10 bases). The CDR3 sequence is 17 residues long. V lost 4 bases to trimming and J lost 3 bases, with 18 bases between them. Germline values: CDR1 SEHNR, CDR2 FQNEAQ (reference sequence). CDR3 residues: CASSSSSGTGDTGELFF. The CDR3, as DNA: TGTGCCAGCAGCTCCTCTAGCGGGACAGGGGACACCGGGGAGCTGTTTTTT.

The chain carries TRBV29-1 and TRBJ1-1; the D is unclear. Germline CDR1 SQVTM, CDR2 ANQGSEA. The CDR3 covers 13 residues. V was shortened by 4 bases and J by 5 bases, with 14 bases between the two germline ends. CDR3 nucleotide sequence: TGCAGCGTTGTAGGCGGGTGGGGAACTGAAGCTTTCTTT. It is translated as CSVVGGWGTEAFF.

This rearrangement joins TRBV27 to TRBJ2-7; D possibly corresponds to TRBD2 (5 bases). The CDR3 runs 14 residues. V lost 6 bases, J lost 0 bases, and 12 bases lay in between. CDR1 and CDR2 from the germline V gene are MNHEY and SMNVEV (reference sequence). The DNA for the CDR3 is TGTGCCAGCAGGACCCCGGGGTACTCCTACGAGCAGTACTTC. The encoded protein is CASRTPGYSYEQYF.

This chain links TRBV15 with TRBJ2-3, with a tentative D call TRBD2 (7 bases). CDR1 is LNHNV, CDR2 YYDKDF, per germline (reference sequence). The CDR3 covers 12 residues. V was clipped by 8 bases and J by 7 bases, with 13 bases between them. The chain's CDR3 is CATGGGQNTQYF. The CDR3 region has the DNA TGTGCCACCGGGGGGGGCCAGAATACGCAGTATTTT. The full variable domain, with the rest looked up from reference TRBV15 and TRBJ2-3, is DAMVIQNPRYQVTQFGKPVTLSCSQTLNHNVMYWYQQKSSQAPKLLFHYYDKDFNNEADTPDNFQSRRPNTSFCFLDIRSPGLGDTAMYLCATGGGQNTQYFGPGTRLTVL.

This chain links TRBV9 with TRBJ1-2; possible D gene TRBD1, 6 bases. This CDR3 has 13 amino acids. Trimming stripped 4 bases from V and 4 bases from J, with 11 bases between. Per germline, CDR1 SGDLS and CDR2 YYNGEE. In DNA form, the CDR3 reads TGTGCCAGCAGCCTGGACAGATCCTATGGCTACACCTTC. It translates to CASSLDRSYGYTF.

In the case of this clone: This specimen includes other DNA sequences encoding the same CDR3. The CDR3 region is CASSPQGGEQYF. The CDR3, as DNA: TGTGCCAGCAGCCCTCAGGGAGGCGAGCAGTACTTC. The V gene is TRBV27, the J gene TRBJ2-7, with a possible D match to TRBD2 (6 bases). Trimming cost V 6 bases and J 6 bases, with 12 bases left between them. From germline, CDR1 is MNHEY and CDR2 SMNVEV (reference sequence). This CDR3 is 12 amino acids long.

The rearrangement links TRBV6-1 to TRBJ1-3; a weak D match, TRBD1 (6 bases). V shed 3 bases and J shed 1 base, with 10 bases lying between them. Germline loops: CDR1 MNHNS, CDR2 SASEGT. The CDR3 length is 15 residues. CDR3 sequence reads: CASSDGQLSGNTIYF. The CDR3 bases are TGTGCCAGCAGTGATGGACAGCTTTCTGGAAACACCATATATTTT.